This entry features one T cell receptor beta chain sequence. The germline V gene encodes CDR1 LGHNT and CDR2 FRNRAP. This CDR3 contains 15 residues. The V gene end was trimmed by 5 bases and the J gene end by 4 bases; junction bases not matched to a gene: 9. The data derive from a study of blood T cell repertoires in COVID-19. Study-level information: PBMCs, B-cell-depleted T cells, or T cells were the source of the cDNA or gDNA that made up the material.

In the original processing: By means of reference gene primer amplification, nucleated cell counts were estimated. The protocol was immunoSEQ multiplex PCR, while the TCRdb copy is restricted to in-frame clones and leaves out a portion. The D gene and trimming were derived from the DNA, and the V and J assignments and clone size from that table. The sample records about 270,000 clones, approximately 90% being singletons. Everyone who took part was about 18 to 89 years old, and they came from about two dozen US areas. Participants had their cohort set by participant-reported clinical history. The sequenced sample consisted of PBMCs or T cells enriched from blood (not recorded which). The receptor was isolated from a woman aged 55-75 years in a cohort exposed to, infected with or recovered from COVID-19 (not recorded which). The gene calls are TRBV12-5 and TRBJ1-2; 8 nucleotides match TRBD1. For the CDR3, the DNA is TGTGCTAGTGGTCCTGGGACAGGACCATTCTATGGCTACACCTTC. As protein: CASGPGTGPFYGYTF.